These 5 T cell receptor beta chains were all obtained from the same sample, sequenced in a study of cytomegalovirus exposure and HLA in healthy donors. Use of 60 Vbeta and 13 Jbeta primers characterized the PCR. The repertoire was sequenced with immunoSEQ multiplex PCR; TCRdb's copy has only in-frame clones and lacks some. The sample holds roughly 77,000 clones. The material sequenced was PBMCs. The receptors stem from a man aged 30 to 39 in good health and CMV-seronegative.

The chain carries TRBV10-3 and TRBJ2-7; D may be TRBD1 (5 bases). V shed 2 bases and J shed 0 bases, with 14 bases lying between them. CDR1 is ENHRY, CDR2 SYGVKD, per germline. This CDR3 region has 16 residues. CDR3 bases: TGTGCCATCAGTGAGACAGGTCTTTTCCCCTCCTACGAGCAGTACTTC. Translating gives CAISETGLFPSYEQYF.

The chain has TRBV11-2 and TRBJ1-1, with 7 nucleotides matching TRBD1. The CDR3 contains 16 residues. V trimming: 4 bases; J trimming: 5 bases; junction bases outside the gene matches: 13. CDR1 is SGHAT, CDR2 FQNNGV, per germline. The CDR3 DNA follows: TGTGCCAGCAGCTCACGGATCAGGGGGGATGAGACTGAAGCTTTCTTT. This codes for CASSSRIRGDETEAFF.

CDR3 in amino acids: CASSEEGRGWTEAFF. In DNA form, the CDR3 reads TGTGCCAGCAGTGAAGAGGGCAGGGGGTGGACTGAAGCTTTCTTT. The chain combines TRBV6-1 with TRBJ1-1, with 7 bases that match TRBD1. The trim removed 1 base at V and 5 bases at J, leaving 7 bases unmatched. CDR1 is MNHNS and CDR2 is SASEGT in the germline V gene. CDR3 size: 15 residues.

J is TRBJ2-1 and V is TRBV7-3; 7 nucleotides match TRBD2. The CDR3 has 15 amino acids. Germline CDR1 SGHTA, CDR2 FQGTGA. J was trimmed by 2 bases and V by 3 bases; bases with no gene match: 4. For the CDR3, the DNA is TGTGCCAGCAGCTTGGGGAGGGCCGCCTACAATGAGCAGTTCTTC. It specifies CASSLGRAAYNEQFF.

The rearrangement joins TRBV29-1 to TRBJ2-7; D remains ambiguous. Trimming took off 6 bases at V and 0 bases at J, with 9 bases between the two ends. Per the germline V gene, CDR1 is SQVTM and CDR2 is ANQGSEA. The CDR3 has 12 residues. The chain's CDR3 is CSVMTLSYEQYF. CDR3 DNA sequence: TGCAGCGTCATGACACTCTCCTACGAGCAGTACTTC.